This T cell receptor (beta chain) was captured by sequencing in a study of blood T cells in healthy people across ages. General study points: A strong correlation was seen between TCR beta diversity and naive T cell percentage. PBMCs that were unsorted prevented a conclusive naive versus antigen-experienced comparison.

CDR1 is SGHRS and CDR2 is YFSETQ in the germline V gene. V was clipped by 9 bases and J by 0 bases, with 11 bases between them. The CDR3 has 13 residues. The authors ran a second PCR of about 7 to 12 cycles using a sample-barcoded 5' primer and a J-beta primer mix. Each cDNA molecule was tagged by a template-switch adaptor with 12 random nucleotides. TCRdb redid the calling of the 5' RACE reads with MiXCR, one entry per CDR3 protein. This sample carries fewer than 2,000,000 distinct CDR3 sequences, 35% to 50% of them seen once, and the ten largest clones take more than 20%. This clonotype was detected ten times or more. Its target is not known.

The V and J genes are TRBV5-1 and TRBJ2-3, with a weak D call TRBD1 (6 bases). This clonotype was obtained from a human donor in good health. Specimen: blood. Written as DNA, the CDR3 is TGCGCCAAAGGGGGAACTAGCACAGATACGCAGTATTTT. Amino acid sequence: CAKGGTSTDTQYF.